These 26 T cell receptor beta chains share one sample of origin, sequenced in a study of cytotoxic CD8 clonotypes in ibrutinib-treated CLL. Some clones are missing from TCRdb's copy, which holds only in-frame ones; the method was immunoSEQ multiplex PCR. The sample yields fewer than 85,000 clones, around 79% seen once. Here the sequenced sample was PBMCs, taken after 12 months of ibrutinib treatment. These TCRs come from a human donor with chronic lymphocytic leukemia.

Only a few counts were recorded for this clone. The chain carries TRBV9 and TRBJ2-5; D possibly matches TRBD1 or TRBD2 (7 bases each). The length of the CDR3 is 14 residues. V lost 4 bases and J lost 5, with 15 bases in between. The germline CDR1 and CDR2 sequences are SGDLS and YYNGEE. The CDR3 is CASSSQGGYETQYF. Here the CDR3 DNA reads TGTGCCAGCAGCTCCCAGGGGGGGTACGAGACCCAGTACTTC. Filled out from reference TRBV9 and TRBJ2-5, the complete variable domain reads DSGVTQTPKHLITATGQRVTLRCSPRSGDLSVYWYQQSLDQGLQFLIQYYNGEERAKGNILERFSAQQFPDLHSELNLSSLELGDSALYFCASSSQGGYETQYFGPGTRLLVL.

The rearrangement joins TRBV19 to TRBJ1-2, with D possibly TRBD1 on 5 matching bases. CDR3 length: 12 residues. The V end lost 4 bases, the J end lost 6 bases, and 9 bases lay between the germline ends. Germline V gene data show CDR1 as LNHDA and CDR2 as SQIVND (reference sequence). The CDR3 nucleotides are TGTGCCAGTAGTACCCAGGGACATGGCTACACCTTC. Its protein is CASSTQGHGYTF.

The chain carries TRBV7-3 and TRBJ2-3, with 9 nucleotides matching TRBD2. The CDR3 contains 16 residues. The V and J ends lost 2 bases and 2 bases, in that order; junction bases with no gene match: 5. Per germline, CDR1 SGHTA and CDR2 FQGTGA. The CDR3 loop reads CASSLAASGNTDTQYF. The CDR3 coding sequence is TGTGCCAGCAGCTTAGCGGCTAGCGGGAACACAGATACGCAGTATTTT. The variable domain in full, completed from reference TRBV7-3 and TRBJ2-3, reads GAGVSQTPSNKVTEKGKYVELRCDPISGHTALYWYRQSLGQGPEFLIYFQGTGAADDSGLPNDRFFAVRPEGSVSTLKIQRTERGDSAVYLCASSLAASGNTDTQYFGPGTRLTVL.

The chain carries TRBV5-6 and TRBJ2-3; TRBD2 aligns across 10 bases. The CDR3 covers 17 residues. V dropped 4 bases and J dropped 4; count of bases not matched to a gene: 12. Germline CDR1 is SGHDT and CDR2 is YYEEEE. The CDR3 DNA reads TGTGCCAGCAGCGGGACTAGCGTATGGCGGGGCGCAGATACGCAGTATTTT. Its protein product is CASSGTSVWRGADTQYF.

The DNA of the CDR3 is TGTGCCACCGCGGACAGCGGGAGAGGTGAAAAACTGTTTTTT. It specifies CATADSGRGEKLFF. The V gene is TRBV19, the J gene TRBJ1-4; possibly TRBD1 for D (6 bases). Trimming shortened V by 10 bases and J by 7 bases, and 19 bases separated the two germline ends. Germline CDR1 LNHDA, CDR2 SQIVND (reference sequence). The CDR3 is 14 residues long.

Comments on this clone: Germline is not matched at one junction end, which may reflect a read error. This chain links TRBV2 with TRBJ1-1; weak D call: TRBD1 (5 bases). This CDR3 is 13 amino acids long. From germline, CDR1 is SNHLY and CDR2 FYNNEI. The CDR3 DNA reads as TGTGCCAGCAGGGAAGGGGAAGACACTGAAGCTTTCTTT. Translating gives CASREGEDTEAFF.

This rearrangement joins TRBV29-1 to TRBJ2-1; D is uncertain. V lost 5 bases, J lost 0 bases, and 14 bases lay in between. Germline CDR1 is SQVTM and CDR2 is ANQGSEA. This CDR3 has 15 residues. Here the CDR3 DNA reads TGCAGCGTTCTCCCCCCCGGTAGCTCCTACAATGAGCAGTTCTTC. Translated, it gives CSVLPPGSSYNEQFF.

The chain couples TRBV2 to TRBJ2-7, with 10 bases identical to TRBD1. The trim removed 10 bases at V and 6 bases at J, leaving 12 bases unmatched. The CDR3 contains 14 residues. From germline, CDR1 is SNHLY and CDR2 FYNNEI. CDR3 protein: CATEPGTGACEQYF. The CDR3 DNA sequence: TGTGCCACAGAGCCCGGGACAGGGGCTTGCGAGCAGTACTTC.

The chain is built from TRBV9 and TRBJ2-3; no definite D call. Germline lookup yields CDR1 SGDLS and CDR2 YYNGEE. There are 13 residues in the CDR3. V lost 3 bases and J lost 6, with 11 bases in between. CDR3 DNA: TGTGCCAGCAGCGCCTACCCGGCCGATACGCAGTATTTT. Translating it yields CASSAYPADTQYF.

The chain has TRBV6-6 and TRBJ2-5; D is unresolved. The CDR3 spans 11 residues. The V end lost 8 bases, the J end lost 3 bases, and 7 bases lay between the germline ends. CDR1 and CDR2 from the germline V gene are MNHNY and SVGAGI (reference sequence). The CDR3 here is CASLSEETQYF. The CDR3 nucleotides are TGTGCCAGCTTGTCGGAAGAGACCCAGTACTTC.

The chain has TRBV7-7 and TRBJ2-1, with TRBD2 as a possible D gene (5 bases). V shed 0 bases and J shed 1 base, with 7 bases lying between them. The CDR3 totals 15 residues. Germline CDR1 and CDR2: SSHAT and FNYEAQ (reference sequence). The CDR3 region has the DNA TGTGCCAGCAGCTTAGCGGGAGTATCCTACAATGAGCAGTTCTTC. Translating it yields CASSLAGVSYNEQFF. The whole variable domain, filled in from reference TRBV7-7 and TRBJ2-1, reads GAGVSQSPRYKVTKRGQDVTLRCDPISSHATLYWYQQALGQGPEFLTYFNYEAQPDKSGLPSDRFSAERPEGSISTLTIQRTEQRDSAMYRCASSLAGVSYNEQFFGPGTRLTVL.

The V gene is TRBV5-5, the J gene TRBJ2-5, with 7 bases identical to TRBD1. CDR3 length: 15 residues. Trimming cost V 4 bases and J 5 bases; bases outside gene matches: 11. The germline gives CDR1 SGHKS, CDR2 YYEKEE (reference sequence). CDR3 DNA sequence: TGTGCCAGCAGCGATAACAGGGGTTCCGGCGAGACCCAGTACTTC. The encoded protein is CASSDNRGSGETQYF.

This sequence joins TRBV6-6 and TRBJ2-7; D gene uncertain. Looked up from germline, CDR1 is MNHNY and CDR2 is SVGAGI (reference sequence). Trimming took 2 bases from V and 4 from J, leaving 12 bases between them. This CDR3 has 14 residues. CDR3 nucleotides: TGTGCCAGCAGTTACGGCGCCCCGAAGTACGAGCAGTACTTC. As protein: CASSYGAPKYEQYF.

The CDR3 loop is CASSLRGRLGGETQYF. CDR3 DNA: TGTGCCAGCAGTTTAAGGGGCCGGCTAGGGGGGGAGACCCAGTACTTC. The J gene is TRBJ2-5, the V gene TRBV27; D may match TRBD1 or TRBD2 (6 bases each). The V and J ends lost 2 bases and 5 bases respectively, with 18 bases between them. This CDR3 has 16 amino acids. Germline V gene lookup returns CDR1 MNHEY and CDR2 SMNVEV (reference sequence).

This clone was observed a handful of times. The J gene is TRBJ1-5, the V gene TRBV10-3; 12 bases are shared with TRBD1. V shed 0 bases, J shed 6 bases, and the junction held 6 bases outside the gene matches. The CDR3 is 17 residues long. The germline V gene encodes CDR1 ENHRY and CDR2 SYGVKD. The CDR3: CAISESWGTGGLQPQHF. The DNA for the CDR3 is TGTGCCATCAGTGAGTCCTGGGGGACAGGGGGCCTTCAGCCCCAGCATTTT.

This clone has more than one count but fewer than ten. The chain combines TRBV11-1 with TRBJ1-1, with TRBD1 matching over 8 bases. Germline lookup yields CDR1 SGHAT and CDR2 FQDESV (reference sequence). J was trimmed by 5 bases and V by 5 bases; bases with no gene match: 7. The CDR3 sequence is 14 residues long. This chain's CDR3 is CASSPSQGATEAFF. In DNA form, the CDR3 reads TGTGCCAGCAGCCCATCCCAGGGGGCGACTGAAGCTTTCTTT. Full variable domain (outside the CDR3, taken from reference TRBV11-1 and TRBJ1-1): EAEVAQSPRYKITEKSQAVAFWCDPISGHATLYWYRQILGQGPELLVQFQDESVVDDSQLPKDRFSAERLKGVDSTLKIQPAELGDSAMYLCASSPSQGATEAFFGQGTRLTVV.

V and J are TRBV20-1 and TRBJ2-5; D not certain. V dropped 6 bases and J dropped 3 bases, with 8 bases sitting between them. This CDR3 region has 11 residues. Germline assignment: CDR1 DFQATT and CDR2 SNEGSKA (reference sequence). The DNA of the CDR3 is TGCAGTGCCCAATTGGAAGAGACCCAGTACTTC. This sequence encodes CSAQLEETQYF.

The chain employs TRBV7-2 and TRBJ1-4; no reliable D call. V lost 5 bases, J lost 0 bases, and 10 bases lay in between. Germline V lookup: CDR1 SGHTA, CDR2 FQGNSA. CDR3 length equals 15 residues. The CDR3 sequence is CASSPKRATNEKLFF. CDR3 bases: TGTGCCAGCAGCCCCAAGAGGGCAACTAATGAAAAACTGTTTTTT.

The chain recombines TRBV12-5 with TRBJ2-2; possibly TRBD1 or TRBD2 for D (5 bases each). The CDR3 totals 13 residues. Germline lookup yields CDR1 LGHNT and CDR2 FRNRAP. Trimming removed 7 bases at V and 4 bases at J, with 10 bases between. CDR3 protein: CASARGVTGELFF. The CDR3 nucleotides are TGTGCTAGTGCGAGGGGTGTCACCGGGGAGCTGTTTTTT.

On this clone: Other DNA sequences in this specimen translate into the identical CDR3. The chain uses TRBV2 and TRBJ2-7; D possibly corresponds to TRBD1 (8 bases). This CDR3 has 15 residues. V lost 5 bases and J lost 6, with 20 bases in between. Germline loops: CDR1 SNHLY, CDR2 FYNNEI. The CDR3 nucleotides read TGTGCCAGCAGTCGGCAGGGGGCGGGAGCGGGCGAGCAGTACTTC. Its translation is CASSRQGAGAGEQYF.

This clone was picked up one time. The rearrangement links TRBV5-5 to TRBJ2-2, with 12 nucleotides matching TRBD1. CDR1 and CDR2 (germline): SGHKS, YYEKEE (reference sequence). Trimming cost V 3 bases and J 7 bases; bases outside gene matches: 7. The CDR3 contains 16 residues. CDR3 nucleotide sequence: TGTGCCAGCAGCTCACCGGGGACAGGGGGCTTCGGGGAGCTGTTTTTT. Translation gives CASSSPGTGGFGELFF.

The gene calls are TRBV6-5 and TRBJ2-7; either TRBD1 or TRBD2 may fit D (5 bases each). This CDR3 is 14 amino acids long. Trimming pared 6 bases from V and 1 base from J, leaving 13 bases between. From germline, CDR1 is MNHEY and CDR2 SVGAGI. The CDR3 is CASRSGTESYEQYF. The CDR3 nucleotides are TGTGCCAGCAGGTCCGGGACGGAATCCTACGAGCAGTACTTC.

The CDR3: CAISGDRGGYGYTF. DNA of the CDR3: TGTGCCATCAGTGGGGACAGGGGCGGCTATGGCTACACCTTC. The rearrangement joins TRBV10-3 to TRBJ1-2; 10 bases align to TRBD1. The germline V gene has CDR1 ENHRY and CDR2 SYGVKD. The CDR3 contains 14 residues. The V gene end was trimmed by 4 bases and the J gene end by 4 bases; junction bases not matched to a gene: 3.

The chain couples TRBV18 to TRBJ2-3; D possibly corresponds to TRBD2 (5 bases). Germline V lookup: CDR1 KGHSH, CDR2 LQKENI. V lost 1 base and J lost 6, with 5 bases in between. The CDR3 loop spans 12 amino acids. The CDR3 spells CASSPLADTQYF. The CDR3 DNA is TGTGCCAGCTCACCACTAGCGGATACGCAGTATTTT.

The genes are TRBV25-1 and TRBJ1-1; 8 bases align to TRBD1. The junction had 5 bases not matched to a gene; V was cut back by 4 bases and J by 7 bases. The CDR3 length is 13 residues. CDR1 is MGHDK and CDR2 is SYGVNS in the germline V gene. CDR3 sequence: CASSGAGGSEAFF. DNA of the CDR3: TGTGCCAGCAGTGGGGCAGGGGGCAGTGAAGCTTTCTTT.

The chain recombines TRBV30 with TRBJ1-1; the D is unclear. The CDR3 loop spans 13 amino acids. V shed 4 bases and J shed 3 bases, with 12 bases lying between them. Germline lookup yields CDR1 GTSNPN and CDR2 SVGIG (reference sequence). CDR3 sequence: CAWTEGTYTEAFF. DNA of the CDR3: TGTGCCTGGACCGAGGGCACCTACACTGAAGCTTTCTTT.